The 2 T cell receptor beta chains listed next were all sequenced from one sample in a study of blood T cell repertoires in COVID-19. Repertoires were generated with immunoSEQ multiplex PCR, while TCRdb's copy carries only in-frame clones and drops some. The data show under 150,000 clones, more than 75% seen once. The specimen was peripheral blood. The receptors were gathered from a woman between 40 and 50 years old with acute or convalescent COVID-19.

This sequence joins TRBV18 and TRBJ1-1; D may be TRBD1 (5 bases). This CDR3 spans 14 amino acids. Germline V lookup: CDR1 KGHSH, CDR2 LQKENI. Trimming left V 2 bases short and J 6 bases short, with 13 bases between. The CDR3 DNA reads TGTGCCAGCTCACCAAAGGGGTACGTCGCTGAAGCTTTCTTT. This encodes CASSPKGYVAEAFF.

The V and J genes are TRBV19 and TRBJ1-1, with 8 bases lining up with TRBD1. Germline V gene data show CDR1 as LNHDA and CDR2 as SQIVND (reference sequence). The V and J ends lost 9 bases and 3 bases, in that order; junction bases with no gene match: 6. This CDR3 contains 13 residues. The CDR3 DNA is TGTGCCAGCCAGGGGGCCCTTGACACTGAAGCTTTCTTT. This codes for CASQGALDTEAFF.